This paragraph reports one T cell receptor beta chain. This sample was included in a study of blood T cell repertoires in COVID-19. Background on the study: The United States, Italy and Spain supplied acute and convalescent COVID-19 samples.

As handled by the study authors: By means of reference gene primer amplification, nucleated cell counts were estimated. Some clones are missing from TCRdb's copy, which holds only in-frame ones; the method was immunoSEQ multiplex PCR. The V and J calls and clone size come from that table; D and trimming were worked out from the DNA. Of around 280,000 clones detected, 87% appear once; the ten largest clones hold 2% to 2.5%. CDR1 SGHDT and CDR2 YYEEEE come from the germline V gene. The CDR3 is 12 amino acids. The V gene lost 5 bases and the J gene lost 4 bases, with 9 bases spanning the gap. The chain employs TRBV5-6 and TRBJ1-2; D uncertain. This receptor was taken from a woman aged 45-65 years who had recovered from COVID-19. Sequenced input: peripheral blood. This chain's CDR3 is CASRIYGYGYTF. For the CDR3, the DNA is TGTGCCAGCAGGATCTATGGCTATGGCTACACCTTC.